The next 6 T cell receptor beta chains were all read from a single sample in a study of OX40 agonist ivuxolimab in advanced cancers. Assay used: immunoSEQ multiplex PCR; TCRdb lists only in-frame clones, some missing. The data contain around 56,000 clones, roughly 82% of them singletons. Specimen: CD4+ or CD8+ T cells sorted from blood, collected in a trial of the OX40 agonist ivuxolimab. Source of these receptors: an adult with an advanced solid tumor such as melanoma, head and neck, liver or kidney cancer.

V and J are TRBV7-2 and TRBJ1-2, with D maybe TRBD1 (5 bases). V was clipped by 5 bases and J by 4 bases, with 11 bases between them. The CDR3 covers 13 residues. CDR1 and CDR2 from the germline V gene are SGHTA and FQGNSA. Here the CDR3 DNA reads TGTGCCAGCAGCCAAGGACAAAGCTATGGCTACACCTTC. It yields the protein CASSQGQSYGYTF.

The chain links TRBV7-6 to TRBJ2-3, with unresolved D. This CDR3 spans 16 amino acids. Germline-derived CDR1 and CDR2 are SGHVS and FNYEAQ. The V end lost 1 base, the J end lost 5 bases, and 16 bases lay between the germline ends. The CDR3 DNA follows: TGTGCCAGCAGCTTAGGGACGGACCCCTGGGTAGATACGCAGTATTTT. It codes for CASSLGTDPWVDTQYF.

The CDR3 DNA is TGCGCCAGCAGTGAGAATACCCCTGAGAATCAGCCCCAGCATTTT. Translating gives CASSENTPENQPQHF. V usage is TRBV10-2 and J usage is TRBJ1-5; D is unresolved. The CDR3 length is 15 residues. V was shortened by 2 bases and J by 4 bases, with 12 bases between the two germline ends. Germline CDR1 is WSHSY and CDR2 is SAAADI.

V is TRBV5-5 and J is TRBJ1-1; D is perhaps TRBD1 (5 bases). There are 15 residues in the CDR3. Trimming removed 0 bases from V and 1 base from J, with 10 bases in between. Germline V gene sequence: CDR1 SGHKS, CDR2 YYEKEE (reference sequence). Here the CDR3 reads CASSLAGVRNTEAFF. CDR3 DNA: TGTGCCAGCAGCTTGGCGGGGGTACGGAACACTGAAGCTTTCTTT.

The chain recombines TRBV7-9 with TRBJ1-2; D remains ambiguous. Germline lookup yields CDR1 SEHNR and CDR2 FQNEAQ (reference sequence). The CDR3 covers 14 residues. Trimming pared 2 bases from V and 2 bases from J, leaving 9 bases between. CDR3 amino acids: CASSLSAPNYGYTF. CDR3 DNA sequence: TGTGCCAGCAGCTTATCAGCGCCAAACTATGGCTACACCTTC.

This clone was counted between two and nine times. The chain links TRBV7-8 to TRBJ1-2, with D possibly being TRBD1 (6 bases). Trimming removed 0 bases from V and 8 bases from J, with 19 bases in between. CDR1 is SGHVS, CDR2 FQNEAQ, per germline. The CDR3 totals 16 residues. DNA of the CDR3: TGTGCCAGCAGCTTAGCGCTGGGGGGCAGGGAGGGCGGCTACACCTTC. It is translated as CASSLALGGREGGYTF. Full variable domain (remainder filled in from reference TRBV7-8 and TRBJ1-2): GAGVSQSPRYKVAKRGQDVALRCDPISGHVSLFWYQQALGQGPEFLTYFQNEAQLDKSGLPSDRFFAERPEGSVSTLKIQRTQQEDSAVYLCASSLALGGREGGYTFGSGTRLTVV.